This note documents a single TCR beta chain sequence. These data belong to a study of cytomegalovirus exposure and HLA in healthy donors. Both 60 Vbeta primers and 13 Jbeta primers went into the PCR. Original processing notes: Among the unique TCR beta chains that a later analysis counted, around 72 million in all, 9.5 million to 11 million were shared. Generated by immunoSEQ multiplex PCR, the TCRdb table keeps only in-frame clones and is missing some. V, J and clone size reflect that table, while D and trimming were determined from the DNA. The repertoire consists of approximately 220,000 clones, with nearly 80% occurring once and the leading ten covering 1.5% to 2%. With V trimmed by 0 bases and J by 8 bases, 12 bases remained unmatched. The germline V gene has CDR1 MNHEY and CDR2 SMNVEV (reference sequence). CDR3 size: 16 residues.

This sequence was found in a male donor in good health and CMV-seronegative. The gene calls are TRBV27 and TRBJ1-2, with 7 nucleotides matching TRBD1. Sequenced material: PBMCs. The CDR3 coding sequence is TGTGCCAGCAGTTTATCTGGCTCCACAGGGGTAAGCGGCTACACCTTC. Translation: CASSLSGSTGVSGYTF.